A single T cell receptor (beta chain) is shown here with its context. Its antigen is as yet unknown. This sequence may be a read error, since a much larger clone differs from it by one base. The template was RNA from unsorted bulk tissue. Donors were chemotherapy-naive, newly diagnosed lung cancer surgical patients in China, August–late 2014. This entry is derived from a study of tumor and adjacent non-tumor tissue in lung cancer. Study details: Histology: 11 to 13 adenocarcinoma, a couple of squamous cell carcinoma, 1 small cell lung cancer. Each sample yielded approximately 4.2 million productive TCRbeta reads on average. General study results and limits: Tumor tissue had significantly higher TCR diversity than normal lung.

V lost 5 bases, J lost 4 bases, and 20 bases lay in between. Germline V gives CDR1 DFQATT, CDR2 SNEGSKA (reference sequence). The CDR3 has 15 residues. The library came from three nested PCR rounds adapted from ARM-PCR protocols. TCRdb reprocessed the multiplex PCR reads via MiXCR and lists one record per CDR3 protein. The sample has about 66,000 distinct CDR3 sequences; roughly 72% are singletons. The receptor was isolated from a man aged 55 to 70 with non-small cell lung cancer. The rearrangement joins TRBV20-1 to TRBJ2-5; D is perhaps TRBD2 (7 bases). The specimen sequenced was lung tumor tissue. The DNA for the CDR3 is TGCAGTGCTTCCGCGAACGGGGGGCATGGAGAGACCCAGTACTTC. Translated, it gives CSASANGGHGETQYF.